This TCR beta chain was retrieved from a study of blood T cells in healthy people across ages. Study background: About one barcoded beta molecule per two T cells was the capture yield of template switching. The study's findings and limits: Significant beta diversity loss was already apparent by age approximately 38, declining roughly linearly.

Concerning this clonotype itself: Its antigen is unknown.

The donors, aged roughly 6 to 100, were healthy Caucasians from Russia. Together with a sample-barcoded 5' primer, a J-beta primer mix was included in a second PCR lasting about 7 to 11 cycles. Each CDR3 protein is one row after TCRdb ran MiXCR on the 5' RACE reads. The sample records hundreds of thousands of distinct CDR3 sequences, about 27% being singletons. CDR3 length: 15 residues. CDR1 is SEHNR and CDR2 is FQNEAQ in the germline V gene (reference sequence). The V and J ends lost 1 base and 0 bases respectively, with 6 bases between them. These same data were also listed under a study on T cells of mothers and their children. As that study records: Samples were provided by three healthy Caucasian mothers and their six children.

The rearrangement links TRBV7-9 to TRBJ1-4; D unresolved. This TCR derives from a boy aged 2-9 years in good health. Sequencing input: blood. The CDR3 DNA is TGTGCCAGCAGCTTAGTGACTCCAACTAATGAAAAACTGTTTTTT. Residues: CASSLVTPTNEKLFF.